This note documents a single TCR beta chain sequence. The sample comes from a study of immune characterization of retroperitoneal liposarcoma. TCRdb reprocessed the PCR reads with MiXCR, giving one entry per CDR3 protein. The sample holds 4,000 to 4,500 distinct CDR3 sequences, under 35% seen once. The CDR3 has 18 amino acids. Germline V gene data show CDR1 as MDHEN and CDR2 as SYDVKM. V shed 6 bases, J shed 8 bases, and the junction held 21 bases outside the gene matches. Material: blood. The rearrangement uses TRBV28 and TRBJ1-2; 10 nucleotides line up with TRBD1. This TCR was sampled from a female donor with retroperitoneal liposarcoma. The chain's CDR3 is CASRTSPGTGALSGGYTF. CDR3 DNA: TGTGCCAGCAGAACTAGTCCCGGGACAGGGGCCCTGTCAGGGGGCTACACCTTC.